This passage covers 15 T cell receptor beta chains from one sample sequenced in a study of technical replicates of blood from several donors. The protocol was immunoSEQ multiplex PCR, while the TCRdb copy is restricted to in-frame clones and leaves out a portion. The sample has 60,000 to 65,000 clones, roughly 86% seen once. Sequencing was performed on PBMCs. These receptors were collected from a human donor in good health. Some clones in this sample may be carry-over from other donors' samples.

CDR3 coding DNA: TGTGCCAGCAGACCGCTGGGCGTTGGGAATGAGCAGTTCTTC. Translated, it gives CASRPLGVGNEQFF. The gene calls are TRBV11-1 and TRBJ2-1; D not certain. V lost 6 bases to trimming and J lost 7 bases, with 16 bases between them. This CDR3 region has 14 residues. Per germline, CDR1 SGHAT and CDR2 FQDESV (reference sequence).

The chain is built from TRBV5-4 and TRBJ2-5; D gene ambiguous. Germline CDR1 SGHNT, CDR2 YYREEE (reference sequence). V lost 4 bases and J 5 bases, leaving 9 bases between the germline ends. The CDR3 totals 12 residues. The chain's CDR3 is CASSPTRETQYF. The CDR3 DNA reads as TGTGCCAGCAGCCCAACGCGGGAGACCCAGTACTTC.

J is TRBJ2-1 and V is TRBV4-1, with a weak D call TRBD2 (6 bases). The CDR3 is 16 residues long. Germline V gene sequence: CDR1 MGHRA, CDR2 YSYEKL. Trimming removed 0 bases at V and 3 bases at J, with 12 bases between. CDR3: CASSQDRGTNYNEQFF. The CDR3 nucleotides read TGCGCCAGCAGCCAAGACCGGGGGACGAACTACAATGAGCAGTTCTTC.

The chain is built from TRBV7-2 and TRBJ2-1, with 9 bases identical to TRBD2. This CDR3 has 15 amino acids. Germline V CDR1 and CDR2: SGHTA, FQGNSA. V was clipped by 3 bases and J by 10 bases; unmatched bases: 10. Here the CDR3 DNA reads TGTGCCAGCAGCTTGAGCGGGGGGCCCACGAGGGAGCAGTTCTTC. Encoded protein: CASSLSGGPTREQFF. Supplemented by reference TRBV7-2 and TRBJ2-1, the full variable domain reads GAGVSQSPSNKVTEKGKDVELRCDPISGHTALYWYRQSLGQGLEFLIYFQGNSAPDKSGLPSDRFSAERTGGSVSTLTIQRTQQEDSAVYLCASSLSGGPTREQFFGPGTRLTVL.

The chain links TRBV18 to TRBJ2-1, with D perhaps matching TRBD2 (5 bases). The V end lost 5 bases, the J end lost 4 bases, and 9 bases lay between the germline ends. The CDR3 loop spans 13 amino acids. Germline CDR1 and CDR2: KGHSH and LQKENI. The CDR3 coding sequence is TGTGCCAGCTCAGCCGGACTGTACAATGAGCAGTTCTTC. Translating it yields CASSAGLYNEQFF.

In nucleotides, the CDR3 is TGTGCCAGCAGGGGGGCCGGGACAGGGGTTACTGAAGCTTTCTTT. It translates to CASRGAGTGVTEAFF. The V and J genes are TRBV6-1 and TRBJ1-1; 10 positions agree with TRBD1. The J segment lost 5 bases and the V segment lost 6 bases, leaving 9 bases of the junction unmatched. The germline V gene encodes CDR1 MNHNS and CDR2 SASEGT. The CDR3 is 15 residues long.

This clone showed up just a few times. The chain combines TRBV12-5 with TRBJ2-1, with 12 bases that match TRBD2. The CDR3 is 14 residues long. V gave up 3 bases and J gave up 13 bases; unmatched junction bases: 7. The germline V gene encodes CDR1 LGHNT and CDR2 FRNRAP. The CDR3 is CASGFSLAGGKQFF. CDR3 bases: TGTGCTAGTGGTTTTTCCCTAGCGGGAGGGAAACAGTTCTTC.

This chain links TRBV15 with TRBJ2-1; D is uncertain. Trimming removed 2 bases from V and 6 bases from J, with 8 bases in between. Per germline, CDR1 LNHNV and CDR2 YYDKDF (reference sequence). CDR3 size: 13 residues. CDR3 nucleotide sequence: TGTGCCACCAGCAGACAGGTCGGCAATGAGCAGTTCTTC. This translates into CATSRQVGNEQFF.

The chain joins TRBV7-6 to TRBJ2-2, with D possibly matching TRBD1 (5 bases). Germline lookup yields CDR1 SGHVS and CDR2 FNYEAQ. V lost 5 bases, J lost 0 bases, and 7 bases lay in between. The CDR3 has 14 residues. CDR3 sequence (DNA): TGTGCCAGCAGCCCGACAGCGAACACCGGGGAGCTGTTTTTT. Its protein product is CASSPTANTGELFF.

V and J are TRBV12-5 and TRBJ2-5; a weak D match, TRBD2 (7 bases). Trimming took off 4 bases at V and 4 bases at J, with 16 bases between the two ends. This CDR3 region has 15 residues. In germline, CDR1 is LGHNT, CDR2 FRNRAP. The DNA for the CDR3 is TGTGCTAGTGGTTCAAACGGGGGGCCGGGAGAGACCCAGTACTTC. It yields the protein CASGSNGGPGETQYF.

The genes are TRBV7-2 and TRBJ1-2; no definite D call. CDR3 length: 11 amino acids. The V and J ends lost 2 bases and 7 bases respectively, with 5 bases between them. The germline V gene has CDR1 SGHTA and CDR2 FQGNSA. This CDR3 reads CASSLYSGYTF. The CDR3 DNA follows: TGTGCCAGCAGCTTATATAGTGGCTACACCTTC.

The count of this clone is one. This chain uses TRBV10-3 with TRBJ1-6, with D possibly TRBD1 on 5 matching bases. Trimming pared 6 bases from V and 9 bases from J, leaving 12 bases between. Germline assignment: CDR1 ENHRY and CDR2 SYGVKD. The CDR3 runs to 13 residues. The CDR3 bases are TGTGCCATCAGCGGAGACAGCACTTCACCCCTCCACTTT. Protein sequence: CAISGDSTSPLHF.

This chain links TRBV5-1 with TRBJ2-7, with 9 bases matching TRBD2. The V segment lost 0 bases and the J segment 5 bases; nucleotides outside the gene matches: 9. Germline V gene data show CDR1 as SGHRS and CDR2 as YFSETQ. This CDR3 contains 16 residues. CDR3 protein: CASSLGGRAGVDEQYF. CDR3 DNA: TGCGCCAGCAGCTTGGGCGGGAGGGCCGGAGTAGACGAGCAGTACTTC.

The table lists this clone with a count of one. One junction end does not reproduce the germline sequence, and a read error may be involved. The rearrangement joins TRBV27 to TRBJ1-5, with 12 bases aligning to TRBD1. Germline V gene data show CDR1 as MNHEY and CDR2 as SMNVEV (reference sequence). The CDR3 spans 16 residues. CDR3 sequence (DNA): TGTGCTAGCAACGGGACAGGGGGCCTCAGCAATCAGCCCCAGCATTTT. It yields the protein CASNGTGGLSNQPQHF.

In this sample, this clone turned up a few times. V gene TRBV6-4 combines with J gene TRBJ2-1, with 10 bases identical to TRBD2. Germline-derived CDR1 and CDR2 are MRHNA and SNTAGT. This CDR3 is 16 amino acids long. Trimming took 0 bases from V and 5 from J; bases not matched to a gene: 4. CDR3 protein: CASSDSSGGDHNEQFF. CDR3 DNA: TGTGCCAGCAGTGACTCAAGCGGGGGGGACCACAATGAGCAGTTCTTC.